This T cell receptor beta chain is drawn from a study of regulatory T cells in long-lasting Graves disease. Time point of the sample: newly diagnosed GD, antithyroid drugs for less than 3 months. PBMCs were the source of the RNA used for TCR sequencing. CDR1 is MDHEN and CDR2 is SYDVKM in the germline V gene. Trimming shortened V by 5 bases and J by 5 bases, and 15 bases separated the two germline ends. This CDR3 is 15 amino acids long. TCR beta libraries were built with iRepertoire HTBI primers and Arm-PCR of CDR3 regions. One entry per CDR3 protein results from TCRdb running MiXCR on the multiplex PCR reads. The profile shows roughly 610,000 distinct CDR3 sequences, about 16% of them singletons. This clonotype was observed at least ten times. These data were likewise used in another study, on T cells in Graves' hyperthyroidism and ophthalmopathy.

This chain joins TRBV28 and TRBJ1-4, with D possibly being TRBD1 (5 bases). This specimen consisted of peripheral blood mononuclear cells (PBMCs), obtained at new diagnosis, from a patient treated with antithyroid drugs. The source is a woman in her twenties or thirties with Graves disease. The CDR3 DNA is TGTGCCAGCAGTAACGGACTGGGGGGGAATGAAAAACTGTTTTTT. Its translation is CASSNGLGGNEKLFF.